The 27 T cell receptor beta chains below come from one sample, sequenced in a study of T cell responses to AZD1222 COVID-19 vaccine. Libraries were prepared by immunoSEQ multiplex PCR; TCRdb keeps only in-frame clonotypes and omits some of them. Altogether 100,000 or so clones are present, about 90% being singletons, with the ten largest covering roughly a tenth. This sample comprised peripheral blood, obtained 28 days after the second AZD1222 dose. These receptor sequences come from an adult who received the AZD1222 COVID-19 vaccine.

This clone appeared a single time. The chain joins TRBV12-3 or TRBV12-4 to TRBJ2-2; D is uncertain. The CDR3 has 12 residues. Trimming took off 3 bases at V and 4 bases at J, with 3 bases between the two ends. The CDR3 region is CASSFVTGELFF. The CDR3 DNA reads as TGTGCCAGCAGTTTTGTCACCGGGGAGCTGTTTTTT.

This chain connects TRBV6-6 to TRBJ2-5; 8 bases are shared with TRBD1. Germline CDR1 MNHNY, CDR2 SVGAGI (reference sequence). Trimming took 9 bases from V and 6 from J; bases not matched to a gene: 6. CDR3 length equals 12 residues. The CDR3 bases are TGTGCCAGTGGACAGGGTGGGAAGACCCAGTACTTC. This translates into CASGQGGKTQYF.

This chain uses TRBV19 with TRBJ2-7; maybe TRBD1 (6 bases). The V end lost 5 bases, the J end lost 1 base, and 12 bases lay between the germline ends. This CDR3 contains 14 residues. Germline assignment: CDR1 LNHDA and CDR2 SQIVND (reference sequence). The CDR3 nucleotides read TGTGCCAGTAGTCTAATGACAGGATCCTACGAGCAGTACTTC. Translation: CASSLMTGSYEQYF. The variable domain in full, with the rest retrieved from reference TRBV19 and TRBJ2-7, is DGGITQSPKYLFRKEGQNVTLSCEQNLNHDAMYWYRQDPGQGLRLIYYSQIVNDFQKGDIAEGYSVSREKKESFPLTVTSAQKNPTAFYLCASSLMTGSYEQYFGPGTRLTVT.

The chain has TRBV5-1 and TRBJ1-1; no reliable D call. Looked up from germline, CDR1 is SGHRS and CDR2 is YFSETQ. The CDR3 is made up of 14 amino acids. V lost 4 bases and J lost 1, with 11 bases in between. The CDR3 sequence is CASSETIWNTEAFF. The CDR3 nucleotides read TGCGCCAGCAGCGAGACTATTTGGAACACTGAAGCTTTCTTT.

The CDR3 is CAWSVGGAGVYTGELFF. The CDR3, as DNA: TGTGCCTGGAGTGTTGGTGGAGCGGGGGTGTACACCGGGGAGCTGTTTTTT. The chain combines TRBV30 with TRBJ2-2; 8 bases fit TRBD2. This CDR3 is 17 amino acids long. Germline CDR1 and CDR2: GTSNPN and SVGIG (reference sequence). The V gene end was trimmed by 0 bases and the J gene end by 3 bases; junction bases not matched to a gene: 9.

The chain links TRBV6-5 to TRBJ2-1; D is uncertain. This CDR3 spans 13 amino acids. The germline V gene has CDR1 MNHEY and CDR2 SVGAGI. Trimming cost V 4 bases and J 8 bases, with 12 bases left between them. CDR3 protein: CASSSDPSDEQFF. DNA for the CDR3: TGTGCCAGCAGTTCAGATCCCTCCGATGAGCAGTTCTTC.

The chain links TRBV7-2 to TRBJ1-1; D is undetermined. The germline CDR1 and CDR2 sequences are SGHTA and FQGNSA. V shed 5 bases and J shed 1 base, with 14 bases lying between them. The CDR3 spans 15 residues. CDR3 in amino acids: CASSVLAVQNTEAFF. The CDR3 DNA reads TGTGCCAGCAGCGTGTTAGCGGTCCAGAACACTGAAGCTTTCTTT.

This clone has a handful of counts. The CDR3 bases are TGTGCCAGCAGTTCGGGACAGGTCTACGAGCAGTACTTC. Translating it yields CASSSGQVYEQYF. The rearrangement uses TRBV6-2 or TRBV6-3 and TRBJ2-7, with TRBD1 identical over 8 bases. Germline lookup yields CDR1 MNHEY and CDR2 SVGEGT. The length of the CDR3 is 13 residues. V shed 4 bases and J 3 bases; nucleotides not matched to a gene: 2.

CDR3 sequence (DNA): TGTGCCAGCAGTCCCATCGGGGGCTCTGGAAACACCATATATTTT. This encodes CASSPIGGSGNTIYF. The J gene is TRBJ1-3, the V gene TRBV28; weak D call: TRBD1 (5 bases). The CDR3 length is 15 residues. V gave up 5 bases and J gave up 0 bases, with 11 bases separating them. Germline loops: CDR1 MDHEN, CDR2 SYDVKM.

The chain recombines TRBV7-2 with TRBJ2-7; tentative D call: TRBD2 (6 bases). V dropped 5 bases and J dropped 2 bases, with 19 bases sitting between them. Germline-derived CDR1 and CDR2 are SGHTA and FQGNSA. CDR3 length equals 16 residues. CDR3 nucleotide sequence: TGTGCCAGCAGCCGCCACGGAGGGGACCCGCCCTACGAGCAGTACTTC. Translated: CASSRHGGDPPYEQYF.

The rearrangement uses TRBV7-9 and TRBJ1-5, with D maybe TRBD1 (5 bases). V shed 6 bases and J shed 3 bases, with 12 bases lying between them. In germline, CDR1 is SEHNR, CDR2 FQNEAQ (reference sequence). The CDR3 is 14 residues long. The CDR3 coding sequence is TGTGCCAGCAGGGGGAGGGGAGCCAATCAGCCCCAGCATTTT. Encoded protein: CASRGRGANQPQHF.

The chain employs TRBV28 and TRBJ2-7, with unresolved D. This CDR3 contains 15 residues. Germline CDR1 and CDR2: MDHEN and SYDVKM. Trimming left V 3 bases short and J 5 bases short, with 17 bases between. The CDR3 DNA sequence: TGTGCCAGCAGTTTTGGGCGGTCAGATGCGGACGAGCAGTACTTC. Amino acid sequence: CASSFGRSDADEQYF. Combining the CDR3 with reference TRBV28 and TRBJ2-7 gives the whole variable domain DVKVTQSSRYLVKRTGEKVFLECVQDMDHENMFWYRQDPGLGLRLIYFSYDVKMKEKGDIPEGYSVSREKKERFSLILESASTNQTSMYLCASSFGRSDADEQYFGPGTRLTVT.

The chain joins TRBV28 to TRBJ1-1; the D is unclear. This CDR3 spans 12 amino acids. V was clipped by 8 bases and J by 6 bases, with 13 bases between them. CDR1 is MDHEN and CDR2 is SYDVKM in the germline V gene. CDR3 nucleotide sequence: TGTGCCAGCGGGAGGCAGACTTCTGAAGCTTTCTTT. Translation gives CASGRQTSEAFF.

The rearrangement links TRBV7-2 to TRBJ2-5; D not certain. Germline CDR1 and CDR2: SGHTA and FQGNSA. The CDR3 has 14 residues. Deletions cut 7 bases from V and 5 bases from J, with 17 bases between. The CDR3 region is CASNPTPLAETQYF. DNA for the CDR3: TGTGCCAGCAATCCGACCCCTTTGGCGGAGACCCAGTACTTC.

The DNA for the CDR3 is TGTGCCAGCTCATCAACCGTGAACACTGAAGCTTTCTTT. It encodes CASSSTVNTEAFF. This chain joins TRBV18 and TRBJ1-1; D ambiguous. The germline V gene has CDR1 KGHSH and CDR2 LQKENI. Trimming pared 5 bases from V and 0 bases from J, leaving 7 bases between. The CDR3 totals 13 residues.

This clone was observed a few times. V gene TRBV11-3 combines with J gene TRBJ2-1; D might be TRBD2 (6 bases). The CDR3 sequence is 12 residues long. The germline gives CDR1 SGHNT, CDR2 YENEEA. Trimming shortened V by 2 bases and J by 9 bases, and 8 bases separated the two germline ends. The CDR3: CASSLLGGEQFF. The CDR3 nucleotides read TGTGCCAGCAGCTTACTGGGAGGTGAGCAGTTCTTC.

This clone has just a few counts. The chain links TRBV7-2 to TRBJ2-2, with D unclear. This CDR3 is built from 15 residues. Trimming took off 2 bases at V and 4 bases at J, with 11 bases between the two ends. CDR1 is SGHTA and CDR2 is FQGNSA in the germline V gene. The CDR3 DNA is TGTGCCAGCAGCTTACTTGGCCCTGCCACCGGGGAGCTGTTTTTT. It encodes CASSLLGPATGELFF.

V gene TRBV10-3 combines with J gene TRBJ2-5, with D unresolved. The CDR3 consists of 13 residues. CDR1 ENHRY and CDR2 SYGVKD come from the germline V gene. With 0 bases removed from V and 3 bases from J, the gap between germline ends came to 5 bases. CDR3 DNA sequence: TGTGCCATCAGTGAGTCCAGAGAAGAGACCCAGTACTTC. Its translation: CAISESREETQYF.

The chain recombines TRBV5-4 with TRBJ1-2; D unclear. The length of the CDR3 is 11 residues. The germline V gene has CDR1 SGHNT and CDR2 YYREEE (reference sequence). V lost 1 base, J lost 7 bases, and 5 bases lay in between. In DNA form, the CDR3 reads TGTGCCAGCAGCTTGAATCGTGGCTACACCTTC. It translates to CASSLNRGYTF.

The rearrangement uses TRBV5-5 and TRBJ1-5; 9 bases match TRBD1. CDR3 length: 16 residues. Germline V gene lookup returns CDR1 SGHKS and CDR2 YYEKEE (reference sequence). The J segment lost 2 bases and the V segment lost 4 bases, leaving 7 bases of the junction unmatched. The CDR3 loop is CASSADRGFGNQPQHF. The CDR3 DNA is TGTGCCAGCAGCGCAGACAGGGGGTTCGGCAATCAGCCCCAGCATTTT.

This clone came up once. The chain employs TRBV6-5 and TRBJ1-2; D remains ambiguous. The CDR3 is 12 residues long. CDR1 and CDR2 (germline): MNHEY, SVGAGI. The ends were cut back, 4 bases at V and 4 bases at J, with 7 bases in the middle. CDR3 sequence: CASSSESYGYTF. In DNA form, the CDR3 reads TGTGCCAGCAGTTCGGAGTCCTATGGCTACACCTTC.

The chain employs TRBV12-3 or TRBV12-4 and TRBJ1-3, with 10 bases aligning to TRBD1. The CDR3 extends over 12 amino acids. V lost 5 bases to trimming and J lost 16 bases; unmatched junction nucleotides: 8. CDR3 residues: CASSPQGQGRYF. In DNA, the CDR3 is TGTGCCAGCAGTCCACAGGGACAGGGGCGCTATTTT.

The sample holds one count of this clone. The CDR3 loop reads CASKREESYNSPLHF. DNA for the CDR3: TGTGCCAGCAAACGGGAGGAGTCCTATAATTCACCCCTCCACTTT. This chain connects TRBV6-5 to TRBJ1-6, with D uncertain. Germline lookup yields CDR1 MNHEY and CDR2 SVGAGI. V lost 7 bases, J lost 1 base, and 11 bases lay in between. The CDR3 loop spans 15 amino acids.

This CDR3 reads CASRTSADTQYF. DNA for the CDR3: TGTGCCAGCCGGACTAGCGCAGATACGCAGTATTTT. The J gene is TRBJ2-3, the V gene TRBV2; 9 bases align to TRBD2. Germline V gene lookup returns CDR1 SNHLY and CDR2 FYNNEI. J was trimmed by 4 bases and V by 8 bases; bases with no gene match: 1. The CDR3 contains 12 residues.

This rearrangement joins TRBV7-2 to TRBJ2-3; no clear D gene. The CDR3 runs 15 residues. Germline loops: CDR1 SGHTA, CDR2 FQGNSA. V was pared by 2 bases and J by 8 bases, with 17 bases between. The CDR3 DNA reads TGTGCCAGCAGCTTATCGGAATCGAAAACCGGTACGCAGTATTTT. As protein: CASSLSESKTGTQYF.

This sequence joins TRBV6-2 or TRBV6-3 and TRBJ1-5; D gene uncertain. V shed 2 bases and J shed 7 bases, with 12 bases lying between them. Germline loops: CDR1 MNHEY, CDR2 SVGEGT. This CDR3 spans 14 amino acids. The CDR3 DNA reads TGTGCCAGCAGTTACAGAGTCAGCTTACAGCCCCAGCATTTT. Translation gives CASSYRVSLQPQHF.

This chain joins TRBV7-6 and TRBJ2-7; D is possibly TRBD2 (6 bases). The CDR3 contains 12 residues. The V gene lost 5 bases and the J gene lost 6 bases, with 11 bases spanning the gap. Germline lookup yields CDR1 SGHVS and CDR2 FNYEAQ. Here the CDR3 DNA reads TGTGCCAGCAGCCCCATGGGGGGCGAGCAGTACTTC. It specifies CASSPMGGEQYF.